These 10 T cell receptor beta chains originate from one sample sequenced in a study of beta chain features in type 1 diabetes. The antigens for these receptors are not known. Expressed TCRB transcripts were sequenced after all isolated RNA was converted to cDNA. Method: immunoSEQ multiplex PCR; TCRdb's copy keeps in-frame clones and lacks some. The table lists some 44,000 clones, roughly 70% of them singletons. Study-level results: Patients with Type 1 diabetes showed moderately but significantly shorter TCRB CDR3s in all four CD4+ subsets.

The sequenced sample was Tregs from blood. Source of these receptors: a woman aged 18-30 years with type 1 diabetes.

The chain recombines TRBV27 with TRBJ2-3; a possible D gene is TRBD1 (6 bases). Germline V gene lookup returns CDR1 MNHEY and CDR2 SMNVEV (reference sequence). The CDR3 spans 14 residues. V lost 7 bases, J lost 4 bases, and 15 bases lay in between. The CDR3 loop is CASIPLGGSDTQYF. The CDR3 DNA is TGTGCCAGCATTCCCCTAGGGGGTTCAGATACGCAGTATTTT.

This clone was picked up one time. This chain connects TRBV4-1 to TRBJ2-7; TRBD1 agrees at 10 bases. The CDR3 covers 15 residues. After removal of 0 bases from V and 4 bases from J, the junction contained 3 bases not matched to a gene. The V gene's germline CDR1 is MGHRA and CDR2 YSYEKL. CDR3 amino acids: CASSQDPGQGYEQYF. DNA of the CDR3: TGCGCCAGCAGCCAAGACCCGGGACAGGGGTACGAGCAGTACTTC.

The chain combines TRBV5-5 with TRBJ1-4; possible D gene TRBD1, 5 bases. Trimming removed 0 bases from V and 0 bases from J, with 9 bases in between. The CDR3 is 16 residues long. The germline V gene encodes CDR1 SGHKS and CDR2 YYEKEE (reference sequence). This CDR3 reads CASSLVGRATNEKLFF. The CDR3 DNA is TGTGCCAGCAGCTTGGTCGGCAGGGCAACTAATGAAAAACTGTTTTTT.

This chain links TRBV28 with TRBJ2-7; the D gene is possibly TRBD1 (5 bases). This CDR3 comprises 14 residues. Germline lookup yields CDR1 MDHEN and CDR2 SYDVKM. The V end lost 7 bases, the J end lost 3 bases, and 16 bases lay between the germline ends. In nucleotides, the CDR3 is TGTGCCAGCACCACAGGTGGAGCCTACTACGAGCAGTACTTC. Translating it yields CASTTGGAYYEQYF.

The chain recombines TRBV29-1 with TRBJ2-1, with D tentatively TRBD2 (5 bases). Trimming stripped 7 bases from V and 2 bases from J, with 18 bases between. This CDR3 has 15 amino acids. The germline V gene encodes CDR1 SQVTM and CDR2 ANQGSEA. DNA of the CDR3: TGCAGCGCCACAGAGGGATTACTTACCTACAATGAGCAGTTCTTC. It specifies CSATEGLLTYNEQFF.

The V call is TRBV7-2, the J call TRBJ2-5, with 8 nucleotides matching TRBD2. There are 13 residues in the CDR3. CDR1 SGHTA and CDR2 FQGNSA come from the germline V gene. V was pared by 5 bases and J by 4 bases, with 3 bases of the junction left unmatched. CDR3 loop: CASSPGTRETQYF. The CDR3 DNA reads as TGTGCCAGCAGCCCCGGGACTAGAGAGACCCAGTACTTC.

The V gene is TRBV28, the J gene TRBJ2-7; 8 bases match TRBD2. Germline CDR1 and CDR2: MDHEN and SYDVKM. V shed 4 bases, J shed 5 bases, and the junction held 10 bases outside the gene matches. CDR3 length: 15 amino acids. In nucleotides, the CDR3 is TGTGCCAGCAGTTCTCGGGGGACTAGTCGTCACGAGCAGTACTTC. Translation: CASSSRGTSRHEQYF.

This clone showed up just a few times. The chain combines TRBV7-2 with TRBJ2-3; a possible D gene is TRBD2 (6 bases). Germline V CDR1 and CDR2: SGHTA, FQGNSA. V lost 7 bases, J lost 1 base, and 15 bases lay in between. This CDR3 has 15 amino acids. For the CDR3, the DNA is TGTGCCAGCACCGAAGGGAGGTTCGGCACAGATACGCAGTATTTT. Its translation is CASTEGRFGTDTQYF.

CDR3 bases: TGTGCCAGCAAGACACTAGCGGGGGAAACCAATGAGCAGTTCTTC. This codes for CASKTLAGETNEQFF. The chain recombines TRBV6-5 with TRBJ2-1; 11 nucleotides line up with TRBD2. J lost 6 bases, V lost 7 bases, and 8 bases had no gene match. The germline V gene has CDR1 MNHEY and CDR2 SVGAGI. The length of the CDR3 is 15 residues.

To note about this clone: The same CDR3 is also encoded by other DNA sequences in this sample. The genes are TRBV11-1 and TRBJ2-2; 7 nucleotides match TRBD2. With V trimmed by 1 base and J by 6 bases, 8 bases remained unmatched. The length of the CDR3 is 16 residues. Germline CDR1 reads SGHAT; CDR2 reads FQDESV (reference sequence). CDR3 sequence: CASSLVSGGTSGELFF. The CDR3 DNA is TGTGCCAGCAGCTTAGTTTCGGGAGGTACCTCCGGGGAGCTGTTTTTT.